This TCR beta chain originates from a study of T cell therapy after organ transplantation. Across the study: T cells were expanded two to three weeks with 30 CMV class I/II epitopes. After therapy, patients were monitored for around 27 weeks.

The length of the CDR3 is 15 residues. Trimming cost V 0 bases and J 2 bases, with 9 bases left between them. Germline-derived CDR1 and CDR2 are SGHDT and YYEEEE. These patients had received solid-organ transplants and had drug-resistant or recurrent cytomegalovirus. A word on this clone: Its specificity is unknown.

Data came from immunoSEQ multiplex PCR; TCRdb stores just in-frame clones and leaves some out. Among around 50,000 clones listed, about 95% were seen once. The study, taken as a whole, reports: CD8 clonality fold change after therapy inversely tracked pretherapy clonality.

This sequence joins TRBV5-6 and TRBJ1-5, with D uncertain. Source: CD8+ T cells from blood, taken before autologous CMV-specific T cell therapy. The receptor was derived from a human patient who had received a solid organ transplant and had CMV disease. CDR3 DNA: TGTGCCAGCAGCTTGGAAGGGTACGGCAATCAGCCCCAGCATTTT. Protein: CASSLEGYGNQPQHF.